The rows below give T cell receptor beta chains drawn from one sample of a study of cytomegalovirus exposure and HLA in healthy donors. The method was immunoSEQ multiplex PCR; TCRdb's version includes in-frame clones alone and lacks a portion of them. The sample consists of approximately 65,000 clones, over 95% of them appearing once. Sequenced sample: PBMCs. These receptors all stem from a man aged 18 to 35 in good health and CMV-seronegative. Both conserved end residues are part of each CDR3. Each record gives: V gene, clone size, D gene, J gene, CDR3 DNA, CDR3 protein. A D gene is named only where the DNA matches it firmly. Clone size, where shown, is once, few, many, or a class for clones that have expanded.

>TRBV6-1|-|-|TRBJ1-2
TGTGCCAGCAGTGAAAATTTTTCTGACAGGTTCTATGGCTACACCTTC
CASSENFSDRFYGYTF
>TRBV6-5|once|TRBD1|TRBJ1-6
TGTGCCAGCAGTTACGGGGGGACAGCGACCTCACCCCTCCACTTT
CASSYGGTATSPLHF
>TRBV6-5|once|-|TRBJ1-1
TGTGCCAGCAGTTACGGGTCGAGGACTGAAGCTTTCTTT
CASSYGSRTEAFF
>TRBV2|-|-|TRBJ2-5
TGTGCCAGCAATTGGGACACGACCCAAGAGACCCAGTACTTC
CASNWDTTQETQYF
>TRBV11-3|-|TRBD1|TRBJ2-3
TGTGCCAGCAGCTTGACAGGGGCCGCAGATACGCAGTATTTT
CASSLTGAADTQYF
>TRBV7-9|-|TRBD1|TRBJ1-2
TGTGCCAGCAGCTTTGACAGGGAAAGCTACACCTTC
CASSFDRESYTF
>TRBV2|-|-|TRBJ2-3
TGTGCCAGCAGCCGGGACTCCCCGAGTGATACGCAGTATTTT
CASSRDSPSDTQYF
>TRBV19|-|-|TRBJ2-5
TGTGCCAGTAGTATCGGTAGACAAGAGACCCAGTACTTC
CASSIGRQETQYF
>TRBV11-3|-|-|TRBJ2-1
TGTGCCAGCAGCTTAGTTCTAGGGCAGGGACTGGTTTACAATGAGCAGTTCTTC
CASSLVLGQGLVYNEQFF
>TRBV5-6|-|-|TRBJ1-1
TGTGCCAGCAGATCTGCGGGACGGCTCATGAACACTGAAGCTTTCTTT
CASRSAGRLMNTEAFF
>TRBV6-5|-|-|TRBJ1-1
TGTGCCAGCAGTTACGGGCGGGGCGCTTTCTTT
CASSYGRGAFF
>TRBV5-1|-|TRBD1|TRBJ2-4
TGCGCCAGCAGCTTGGAGGGACAGGGGATAGCCAAAAACATTCAGTACTTC
CASSLEGQGIAKNIQYF
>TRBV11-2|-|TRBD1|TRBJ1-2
TGTGCCAGCAGCTTAGATCGGACAGGGAATGGCTACACCTTC
CASSLDRTGNGYTF
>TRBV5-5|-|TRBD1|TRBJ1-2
TGTGCCAGCAGCTTGGGACAGGGGTTGCATGGCTACACCTTC
CASSLGQGLHGYTF
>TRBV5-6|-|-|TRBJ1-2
TGTGCCAGCAGCTTGTCCGTGGGCGGCTACACCTTC
CASSLSVGGYTF
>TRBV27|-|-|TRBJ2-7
TGTGCCAGCAGTTTGAGGGCAGGGGTGCTCTCCTACGAGCAGTACTTC
CASSLRAGVLSYEQYF
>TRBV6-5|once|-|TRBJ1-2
TGTGCCAGCAGTTTCAGGCCCCGTGGCTATGGCTACACCTTC
CASSFRPRGYGYTF